This T cell receptor (beta chain) appears in the sequencing data of a study of beta chain features in type 1 diabetes. In the study overall: Healthy donors and patients showed comparable age, gender and cell yields.

Markers CD45RO/CCR7/CD25/CD127/CD95/CD27 served to sort CD4+ naive, central memory, regulatory and stem cell-like memory cells. The study's findings and limits: TCRB CDR3 length was moderately but significantly reduced in all four CD4+ subsets of Type 1 diabetes patients.

Concerning this clone: What it binds is not known.

The sequenced template was cDNA made from the entire isolated RNA. The assay was immunoSEQ multiplex PCR, and TCRdb's table has in-frame clones only and misses some. The sample yields under 70,000 clones, around 60% seen once. The TCR sequence derives from a woman aged 25 to 45 with type 1 diabetes. Specimen: stem cell memory CD4+ T cells from blood.

CDR3 sequence (DNA): TGTGCCAGCAGTTTACGGGACAGGCTAAATGAAAAACTGTTTTTT. This gives the protein CASSLRDRLNEKLFF. The gene calls are TRBV27 and TRBJ1-4; 8 bases match TRBD1. Germline loops: CDR1 MNHEY, CDR2 SMNVEV (reference sequence). Trimming cost V 2 bases and J 5 bases; bases outside gene matches: 4. This CDR3 has 15 amino acids.